This TCR beta chain came from a study of shared clonotypes between healthy human individuals. Trimming cost V 1 base and J 5 bases, with 18 bases left between them. The CDR3 extends over 16 amino acids. CDR1 and CDR2 (germline): SQVTM, ANQGSEA. Libraries were prepared by immunoSEQ multiplex PCR; TCRdb keeps only in-frame clonotypes and omits some of them. The sample shows about 320,000 clones, roughly 87% of them seen only once. V usage is TRBV29-1 and J usage is TRBJ2-1; a weak D match, TRBD2 (6 bases). This TCR was sampled from a man aged 18 to 30 in good health. The sample was memory CD8+ T cells sorted from blood. Subset reported: CD45RO+ cells pooled with CCR7-negative TemRA cells. The CDR3 nucleotides are TGCAGCGTTGAAGGCCTATTAGCGGAGAATAACAATGAGCAGTTCTTC. This encodes CSVEGLLAENNNEQFF.